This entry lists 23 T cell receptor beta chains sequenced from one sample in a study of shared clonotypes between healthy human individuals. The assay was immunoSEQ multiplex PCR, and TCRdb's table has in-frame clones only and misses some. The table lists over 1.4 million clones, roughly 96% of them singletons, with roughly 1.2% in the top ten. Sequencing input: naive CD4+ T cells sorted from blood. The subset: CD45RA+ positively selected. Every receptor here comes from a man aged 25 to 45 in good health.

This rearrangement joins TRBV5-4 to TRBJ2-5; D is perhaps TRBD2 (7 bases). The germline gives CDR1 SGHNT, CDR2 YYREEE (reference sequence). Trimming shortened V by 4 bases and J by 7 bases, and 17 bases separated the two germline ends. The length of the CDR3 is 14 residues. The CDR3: CASSINREGGTQYF. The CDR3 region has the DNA TGTGCCAGCAGCATTAACAGGGAGGGCGGGACCCAGTACTTC.

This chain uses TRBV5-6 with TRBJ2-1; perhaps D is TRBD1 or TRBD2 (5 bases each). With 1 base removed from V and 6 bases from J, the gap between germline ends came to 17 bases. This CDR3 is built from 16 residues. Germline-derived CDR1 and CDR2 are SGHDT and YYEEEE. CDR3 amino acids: CASSLPGTDVGNEQFF. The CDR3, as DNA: TGTGCCAGCAGCTTGCCTGGGACCGACGTCGGCAATGAGCAGTTCTTC.

CDR3 sequence: CASSTRTGGVNEQFF. The CDR3 DNA follows: TGTGCCAGCAGCACGAGGACAGGGGGGGTGAATGAGCAGTTCTTC. V usage is TRBV5-4 and J usage is TRBJ2-1; 10 bases line up with TRBD1. CDR3 size: 15 residues. Losses at the gene ends were 4 bases for V and 7 bases for J; bases not matched to a gene: 8. Germline CDR1 reads SGHNT; CDR2 reads YYREEE (reference sequence).

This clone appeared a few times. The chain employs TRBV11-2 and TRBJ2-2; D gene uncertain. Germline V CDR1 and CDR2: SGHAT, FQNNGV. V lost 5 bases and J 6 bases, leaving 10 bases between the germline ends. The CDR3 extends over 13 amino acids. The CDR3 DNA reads TGTGCCAGCAGCCCCTCCGGCGCCGGGGAGCTGTTTTTT. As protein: CASSPSGAGELFF.

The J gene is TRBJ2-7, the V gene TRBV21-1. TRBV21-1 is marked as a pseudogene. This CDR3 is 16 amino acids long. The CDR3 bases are TGTGCCAGCAGCAAAGCAAGACGTCCTCATCACTACGAGCAGTACTTC. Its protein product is CASSKARRPHHYEQYF.

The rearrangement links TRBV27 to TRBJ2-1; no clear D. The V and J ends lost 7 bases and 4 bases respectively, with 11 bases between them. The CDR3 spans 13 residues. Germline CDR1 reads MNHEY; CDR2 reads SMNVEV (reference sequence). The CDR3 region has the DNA TGTGCCAGCATGAACCCAGTATACAATGAGCAGTTCTTC. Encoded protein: CASMNPVYNEQFF.

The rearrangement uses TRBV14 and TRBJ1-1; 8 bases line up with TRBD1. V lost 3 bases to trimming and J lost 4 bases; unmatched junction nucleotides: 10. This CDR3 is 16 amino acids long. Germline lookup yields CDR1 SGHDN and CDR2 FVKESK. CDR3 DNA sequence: TGTGCCAGCAGCCACAGACCGGGACAGGTTCTCACTGAAGCTTTCTTT. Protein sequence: CASSHRPGQVLTEAFF.

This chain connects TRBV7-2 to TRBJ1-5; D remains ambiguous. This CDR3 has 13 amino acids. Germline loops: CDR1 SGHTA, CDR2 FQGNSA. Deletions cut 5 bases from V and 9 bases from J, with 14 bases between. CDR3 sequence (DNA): TGTGCCAGCAGCGCGACGAGGATAAGGCCCCAGCATTTT. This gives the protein CASSATRIRPQHF.

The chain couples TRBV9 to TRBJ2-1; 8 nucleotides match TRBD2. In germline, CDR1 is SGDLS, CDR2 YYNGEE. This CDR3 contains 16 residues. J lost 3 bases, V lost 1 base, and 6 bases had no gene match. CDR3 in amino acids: CASSVTGGTHYNEQFF. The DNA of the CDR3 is TGTGCCAGCAGCGTAACGGGGGGGACCCACTACAATGAGCAGTTCTTC.

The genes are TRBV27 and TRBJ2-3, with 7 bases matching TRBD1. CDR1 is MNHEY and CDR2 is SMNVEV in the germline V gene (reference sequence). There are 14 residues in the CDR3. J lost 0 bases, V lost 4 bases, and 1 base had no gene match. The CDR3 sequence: CASSSTGSTDTQYF. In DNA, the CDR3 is TGTGCCAGCAGTTCGACAGGGAGCACAGATACGCAGTATTTT.

CDR3 amino acids: CASSAQGAFDTQYF. The DNA for the CDR3 is TGTGCCAGCAGCGCACAGGGGGCGTTTGATACGCAGTATTTT. The rearrangement links TRBV7-4 to TRBJ2-3; 9 nucleotides line up with TRBD1. The J segment lost 6 bases and the V segment lost 5 bases, leaving 6 bases of the junction unmatched. Per the germline V gene, CDR1 is SGHVT and CDR2 is SQSDAQ. The CDR3 extends over 14 amino acids. The full variable domain, rest sourced from reference TRBV7-4 and TRBJ2-3, is GAGVSQSPRYKVAKRGRDVALRCDSISGHVTLYWYRQTLGQGSEVLTYSQSDAQRDKSGRPSGRFSAERPERSVSTLKIQRTEQGDSAVYLCASSAQGAFDTQYFGPGTRLTVL.

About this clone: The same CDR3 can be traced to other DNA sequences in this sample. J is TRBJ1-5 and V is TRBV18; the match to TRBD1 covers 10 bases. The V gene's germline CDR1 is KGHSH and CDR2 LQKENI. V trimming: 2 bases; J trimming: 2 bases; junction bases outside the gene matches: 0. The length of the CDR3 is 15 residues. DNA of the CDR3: TGTGCCAGCTCACCAGGGACAGGGGGCAATCAGCCCCAGCATTTT. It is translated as CASSPGTGGNQPQHF.

This chain's CDR3 is CASSIDAGQRGTEAFF. CDR3 DNA: TGTGCCAGCAGCATAGATGCGGGGCAAAGGGGGACTGAAGCTTTCTTT. The V gene is TRBV9, the J gene TRBJ1-1; D possibly corresponds to TRBD1 (6 bases). V was clipped by 4 bases and J by 5 bases, with 21 bases between them. CDR1 and CDR2 from the germline V gene are SGDLS and YYNGEE. This CDR3 is built from 16 residues.

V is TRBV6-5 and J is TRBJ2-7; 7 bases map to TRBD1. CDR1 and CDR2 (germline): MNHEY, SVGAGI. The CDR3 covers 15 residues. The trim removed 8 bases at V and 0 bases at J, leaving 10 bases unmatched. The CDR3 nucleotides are TGTGCCAGCGGGACAGATTTCTTAAGCTCCTACGAGCAGTACTTC. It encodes CASGTDFLSSYEQYF.

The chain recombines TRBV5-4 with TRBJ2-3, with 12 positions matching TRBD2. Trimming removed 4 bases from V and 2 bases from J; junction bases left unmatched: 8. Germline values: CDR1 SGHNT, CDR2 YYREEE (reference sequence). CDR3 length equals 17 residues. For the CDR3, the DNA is TGTGCCAGCAGCATCGGGACTAGCGGGTCTAACACAGATACGCAGTATTTT. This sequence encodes CASSIGTSGSNTDTQYF. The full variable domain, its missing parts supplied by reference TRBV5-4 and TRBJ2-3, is ETGVTQSPTHLIKTRGQQVTLRCSSQSGHNTVSWYQQALGQGPQFIFQYYREEENGRGNFPPRFSGLQFPNYSSELNVNALELDDSALYLCASSIGTSGSNTDTQYFGPGTRLTVL.

In DNA, the CDR3 is TGTGCCAGCAGTATTAGTCCCGCCCCTAACTATGGCTACACCTTC. Amino acid sequence: CASSISPAPNYGYTF. The chain recombines TRBV6-1 with TRBJ1-2; D remains unclear. Germline V lookup: CDR1 MNHNS, CDR2 SASEGT. Trimming removed 5 bases from V and 0 bases from J, with 13 bases in between. This CDR3 region has 15 residues.

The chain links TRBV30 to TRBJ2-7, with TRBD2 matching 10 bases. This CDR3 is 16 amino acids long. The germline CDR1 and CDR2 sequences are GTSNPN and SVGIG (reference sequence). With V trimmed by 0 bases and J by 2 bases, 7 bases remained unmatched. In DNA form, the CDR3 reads TGTGCCTGGAGTGTACTAGCGGGAAGTCCTCCCTACGAGCAGTACTTC. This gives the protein CAWSVLAGSPPYEQYF.

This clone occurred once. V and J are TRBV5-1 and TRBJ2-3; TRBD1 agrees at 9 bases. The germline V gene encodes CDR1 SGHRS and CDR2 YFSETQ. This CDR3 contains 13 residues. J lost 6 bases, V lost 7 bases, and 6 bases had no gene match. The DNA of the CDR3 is TGCGCCAGCGGGGGACAGGGATCCGATACGCAGTATTTT. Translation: CASGGQGSDTQYF.

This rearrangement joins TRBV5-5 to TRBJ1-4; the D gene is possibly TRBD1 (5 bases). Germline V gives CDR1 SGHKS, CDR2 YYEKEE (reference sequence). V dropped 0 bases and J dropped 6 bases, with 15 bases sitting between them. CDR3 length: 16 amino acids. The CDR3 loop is CASSLGLGQGYEKLFF. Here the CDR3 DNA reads TGTGCCAGCAGCTTGGGACTGGGGCAGGGTTATGAAAAACTGTTTTTT.

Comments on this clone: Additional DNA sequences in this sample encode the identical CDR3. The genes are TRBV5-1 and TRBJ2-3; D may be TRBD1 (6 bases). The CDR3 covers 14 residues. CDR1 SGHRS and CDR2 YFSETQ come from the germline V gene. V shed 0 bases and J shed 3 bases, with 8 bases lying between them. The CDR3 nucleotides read TGCGCCAGCAGCTTGGGAACAGGGACAGATACGCAGTATTTT. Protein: CASSLGTGTDTQYF.

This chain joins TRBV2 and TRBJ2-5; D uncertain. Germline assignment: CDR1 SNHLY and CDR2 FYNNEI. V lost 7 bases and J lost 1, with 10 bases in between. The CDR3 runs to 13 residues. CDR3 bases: TGTGCCAGCAACCCCACCAGCCAAGAGACCCAGTACTTC. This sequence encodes CASNPTSQETQYF.

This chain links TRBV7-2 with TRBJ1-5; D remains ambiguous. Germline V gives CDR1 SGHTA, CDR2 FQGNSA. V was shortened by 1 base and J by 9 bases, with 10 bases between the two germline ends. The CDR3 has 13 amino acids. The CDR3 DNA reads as TGTGCCAGCAGCTTAGAACTACCGGGGCCCCAGCATTTT. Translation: CASSLELPGPQHF. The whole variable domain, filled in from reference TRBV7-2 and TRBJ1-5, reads GAGVSQSPSNKVTEKGKDVELRCDPISGHTALYWYRQSLGQGLEFLIYFQGNSAPDKSGLPSDRFSAERTGGSVSTLTIQRTQQEDSAVYLCASSLELPGPQHFGDGTRLSIL.

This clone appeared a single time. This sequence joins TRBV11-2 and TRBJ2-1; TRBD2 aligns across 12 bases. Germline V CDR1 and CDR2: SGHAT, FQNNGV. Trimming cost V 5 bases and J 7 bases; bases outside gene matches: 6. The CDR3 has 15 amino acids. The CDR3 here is CASSPGTSGLNEQFF. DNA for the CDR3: TGTGCCAGCAGCCCCGGGACTAGCGGGTTGAATGAGCAGTTCTTC.